The 26 T cell receptor beta chains in this list originate from one sample, sequenced in a study of blood T cell repertoires in COVID-19. Only in-frame clones appear in the TCRdb table, and some are missing; sequencing was by immunoSEQ multiplex PCR. The sample shows 160,000 or so clones, more than 65% of them seen only once. Material for sequencing was peripheral blood. Receptor source: a woman in her sixties with COVID-19, enrolled during active disease.

V gene TRBV6-5 combines with J gene TRBJ1-4, with D tentatively TRBD1 (6 bases). The V gene's germline CDR1 is MNHEY and CDR2 SVGAGI. The CDR3 sequence is 16 residues long. Trimming stripped 4 bases from V and 7 bases from J, with 19 bases between. CDR3 amino acids: CASSFSFRGRGEKLFF. In nucleotides, the CDR3 is TGTGCCAGCAGTTTTTCTTTCAGGGGAAGGGGTGAAAAACTGTTTTTT.

The genes are TRBV28 and TRBJ2-1; TRBD2 might be the D (6 bases). Germline V CDR1 and CDR2: MDHEN, SYDVKM. V lost 1 base, J lost 4 bases, and 14 bases lay in between. CDR3 length: 16 residues. The chain's CDR3 is CASSLFGGNRYNEQFF. CDR3 in DNA: TGTGCCAGCAGTTTATTTGGGGGGAATAGGTACAATGAGCAGTTCTTC.

This rearrangement joins TRBV5-8 to TRBJ2-3; 9 nucleotides align to TRBD1. Germline values: CDR1 SGHTS, CDR2 YDEGEE. V dropped 4 bases and J dropped 2; count of bases not matched to a gene: 8. The CDR3 consists of 16 residues. CDR3 region: CASSRVGTGFTDTQYF. In DNA, the CDR3 is TGTGCCAGCAGCCGGGTAGGGACAGGGTTCACAGATACGCAGTATTTT.

The V call is TRBV14, the J call TRBJ2-7; a weak D match, TRBD2 (6 bases). The germline V gene has CDR1 SGHDN and CDR2 FVKESK. V was pared by 4 bases and J by 3 bases, with 10 bases between. The CDR3 extends over 13 amino acids. The CDR3, as DNA: TGTGCCAGCAGCCCGGGACTCCTCTACGAGCAGTACGTC. Translation gives CASSPGLLYEQYV.

The chain couples TRBV7-8 to TRBJ1-6; D possibly corresponds to TRBD1 (6 bases). With 4 bases removed from V and 14 bases from J, the gap between germline ends came to 18 bases. The CDR3 runs to 14 residues. From germline, CDR1 is SGHVS and CDR2 FQNEAQ. DNA for the CDR3: TGTGCCAGCAGCTCAGACCGGACAGCCCTTTCCCTCCACTTT. As protein: CASSSDRTALSLHF.

This clone was observed once. The chain joins TRBV11-2 to TRBJ2-7, with a tentative D call TRBD2 (6 bases). CDR1 SGHAT and CDR2 FQNNGV come from the germline V gene. Trimming left V 0 bases short and J 2 bases short, with 17 bases between. This CDR3 has 17 residues. CDR3 DNA sequence: TGTGCCAGCAGCTTAGATAGCGGCCAGGGAGGTACCTACGAGCAGTACTTC. It codes for CASSLDSGQGGTYEQYF.

CDR3: CASSRIDRGPEAFF. The CDR3 coding sequence is TGTGCCAGCAGCCGCATAGACAGGGGGCCTGAAGCTTTCTTT. The V gene is TRBV3-1 (or the pseudogene TRBV3-2), the J gene TRBJ1-1; 10 bases fit TRBD1. Germline V gives CDR1 LGHDT, CDR2 YNNKEL (reference sequence). The length of the CDR3 is 14 residues. The junction had 5 bases not matched to a gene; V was cut back by 4 bases and J by 6 bases.

This chain links TRBV2 with TRBJ2-5; 7 positions match TRBD1. The CDR3 sequence is 15 residues long. The V gene's germline CDR1 is SNHLY and CDR2 FYNNEI. Unmatched junction bases numbered 6, after V lost 0 bases and J lost 5 bases. Here the CDR3 reads CASSEALLQGETQYF. CDR3 nucleotide sequence: TGTGCCAGCAGTGAAGCGCTTCTACAGGGGGAGACCCAGTACTTC.

This chain connects TRBV20-1 to TRBJ1-2; 7 bases are shared with TRBD1. The V and J ends lost 6 bases and 10 bases, in that order; junction bases with no gene match: 8. This CDR3 contains 11 residues. Per germline, CDR1 DFQATT and CDR2 SNEGSKA (reference sequence). The CDR3 DNA reads TGCAGTGCCCAGGGACAGTTGGACTACACCTTC. This sequence encodes CSAQGQLDYTF.

This chain links TRBV28 with TRBJ2-7; D gene uncertain. V was pared by 6 bases and J by 8 bases, with 11 bases between. The CDR3 runs to 11 residues. Germline V gives CDR1 MDHEN, CDR2 SYDVKM. CDR3 amino acids: CASRAVSKQYF. The CDR3 bases are TGTGCCAGCAGAGCCGTAAGCAAGCAGTACTTC.

The rearrangement joins TRBV10-3 to TRBJ2-1; weak D call: TRBD2 (6 bases). Deletions cut 8 bases from V and 9 bases from J, with 23 bases between. Germline V gene sequence: CDR1 ENHRY, CDR2 SYGVKD. The CDR3 consists of 15 residues. In DNA form, the CDR3 reads TGTGCCATCCGGTCTGGGGGGTCCGGTTCCGCTGAGCAGTTCTTC. As protein: CAIRSGGSGSAEQFF.

The CDR3 loop is CASRSRQGMEAFF. CDR3 sequence (DNA): TGTGCCAGCAGGTCCAGACAGGGGATGGAAGCTTTCTTT. The V gene is TRBV27, the J gene TRBJ1-1; 8 bases are shared with TRBD1. The CDR3 length is 13 residues. Germline V gene lookup returns CDR1 MNHEY and CDR2 SMNVEV (reference sequence). The V gene end was trimmed by 6 bases and the J gene end by 8 bases; junction bases not matched to a gene: 8.

This clone was detected ten times or more. The chain recombines TRBV5-4 with TRBJ2-5, with D maybe TRBD1 (5 bases). V was shortened by 4 bases and J by 5 bases, with 18 bases between the two germline ends. The CDR3 contains 15 residues. From germline, CDR1 is SGHNT and CDR2 YYREEE (reference sequence). CDR3 sequence reads: CASSQPQGKGETQYF. The CDR3, as DNA: TGTGCCAGCAGCCAACCCCAGGGAAAGGGGGAGACCCAGTACTTC.

The chain uses TRBV18 and TRBJ2-5; D possibly corresponds to TRBD1 (5 bases). Trimming left V 1 base short and J 7 bases short, with 13 bases between. Germline values: CDR1 KGHSH, CDR2 LQKENI. The CDR3 contains 14 residues. The CDR3 is CASSPLTPRGTQYF. CDR3 nucleotides: TGTGCCAGCTCACCACTGACGCCTAGGGGGACCCAGTACTTC.

V gene TRBV2 combines with J gene TRBJ2-7; D uncertain. The V gene lost 2 bases and the J gene lost 2 bases, with 7 bases spanning the gap. The CDR3 totals 13 residues. CDR1 is SNHLY and CDR2 is FYNNEI in the germline V gene. The CDR3 DNA is TGTGCCAGCAGTGAATACGGAGCCTACGAGCAGTACTTC. It codes for CASSEYGAYEQYF.

The V gene is TRBV7-2, the J gene TRBJ1-1; 7 bases are shared with TRBD1. After removal of 1 base from V and 4 bases from J, the junction contained 9 bases not matched to a gene. From germline, CDR1 is SGHTA and CDR2 FQGNSA. This CDR3 spans 16 amino acids. The CDR3 DNA reads TGTGCCAGCAGCTTAGAGGGGGCAGGGCGGAGCACTGAAGCTTTCTTT. Translating gives CASSLEGAGRSTEAFF.

In its sample, this clone was seen once. The V and J genes are TRBV5-1 and TRBJ2-2; the D gene is possibly TRBD2 (7 bases). CDR1 is SGHRS, CDR2 YFSETQ, per germline. The CDR3 totals 17 residues. Between the trimmed V and J ends, which lost 4 bases and 5 bases, there was a span of 21 bases. The CDR3 protein is CASSPAVGGRTTGELFF. As DNA, the CDR3 is TGCGCCAGCAGCCCGGCAGTCGGGGGGCGGACGACCGGGGAGCTGTTTTTT.

The chain uses TRBV5-1 and TRBJ2-5, with TRBD2 matching over 9 bases. The V gene end was trimmed by 2 bases and the J gene end by 5 bases; junction bases not matched to a gene: 10. The germline V gene encodes CDR1 SGHRS and CDR2 YFSETQ. The CDR3 consists of 16 residues. The CDR3 here is CASSLTNSGGRETQYF. The CDR3 DNA follows: TGCGCCAGCAGCTTAACGAATAGCGGGGGCCGGGAGACCCAGTACTTC.

This chain uses TRBV6-4 with TRBJ2-1; TRBD2 agrees at 13 bases. The CDR3 extends over 17 amino acids. V was clipped by 2 bases and J by 4 bases; unmatched bases: 5. Germline V lookup: CDR1 MRHNA, CDR2 SNTAGT. This chain's CDR3 is CASSDGTSGEFYNEQFF. The CDR3 DNA sequence: TGTGCCAGCAGTGACGGGACTAGCGGGGAATTTTACAATGAGCAGTTCTTC.

CDR3 nucleotides: TGTGCCAGTAGGGAACAGGCTAGCGATTCCTACGAGCAGTACTTC. This translates into CASREQASDSYEQYF. This sequence joins TRBV19 and TRBJ2-7; a weak D match, TRBD2 (6 bases). The CDR3 loop spans 15 amino acids. The germline V and J ends were trimmed by 6 bases and 1 base, with 16 bases remaining between them. Germline loops: CDR1 LNHDA, CDR2 SQIVND (reference sequence).

This clone was seen more than once but under ten times. V is TRBV28 and J is TRBJ1-5; TRBD1 matches 7 bases. Germline loops: CDR1 MDHEN, CDR2 SYDVKM. With V trimmed by 3 bases and J by 8 bases, 10 bases remained unmatched. The CDR3 spans 15 residues. For the CDR3, the DNA is TGTGCCAGCAGTTTTCGCCGGACAGGTAGAGAGCCCCAGCATTTT. It is translated as CASSFRRTGREPQHF.

The V gene is TRBV11-2, the J gene TRBJ2-1, with 9 bases that match TRBD2. The CDR3 consists of 16 residues. Looked up from germline, CDR1 is SGHAT and CDR2 is FQNNGV. The J segment lost 3 bases and the V segment lost 6 bases, leaving 9 bases of the junction unmatched. Here the CDR3 DNA reads TGTGCCAGCAGTCGTATAGCGGGAGCATTCTACAATGAGCAGTTCTTC. Encoded protein: CASSRIAGAFYNEQFF.

This sequence joins TRBV6-5 and TRBJ1-3; D is unresolved. CDR3 length: 15 residues. Trimming took 7 bases from V and 2 from J, leaving 15 bases between them. CDR1 MNHEY and CDR2 SVGAGI come from the germline V gene. As DNA, the CDR3 is TGTGCCAGCAAGGCGAGGGTGGAAGCTGGAAACACCATATATTTT. Its protein is CASKARVEAGNTIYF.

This sequence joins TRBV5-1 and TRBJ2-7; 7 bases match TRBD1. Germline V gene lookup returns CDR1 SGHRS and CDR2 YFSETQ. The CDR3 has 13 residues. The J segment lost 6 bases and the V segment lost 4 bases, leaving 7 bases of the junction unmatched. The CDR3 reads CASSQYDRVEQYF. DNA of the CDR3: TGCGCCAGCAGCCAATATGACAGGGTCGAGCAGTACTTC.

The J gene is TRBJ2-7, the V gene TRBV10-3; 8 bases are a match to TRBD1. The CDR3 runs 12 residues. Losses at the gene ends were 5 bases for V and 6 bases for J; bases not matched to a gene: 3. CDR1 and CDR2 from the germline V gene are ENHRY and SYGVKD. The CDR3 DNA sequence: TGTGCCATCAGTAAGGACAGGGTCGAGCAGTACGTC. It is translated as CAISKDRVEQYV.

The J gene is TRBJ1-2, the V gene TRBV27; perhaps TRBD1 as D (6 bases). Per germline, CDR1 MNHEY and CDR2 SMNVEV (reference sequence). This CDR3 comprises 15 residues. Trimming left V 5 bases short and J 6 bases short, with 19 bases between. CDR3 DNA: TGTGCCAGCAGTAACTCGGGGGGCGGACCTCATGGCTACACCTTC. It is translated as CASSNSGGGPHGYTF.